These 16 T cell receptor beta chains originate from one sample sequenced in a study of T cells expressing NK-cell markers. No DNA is given; TCRdb re-called the 5' RACE reads and lists each CDR3 protein once. Its listing shows approximately 380,000 distinct CDR3 sequences. The sequenced material came from blood T cells: a sorted CD56 or NKG2C T cell subset, CD4+ or CD8+ T cells, or bulk PBMC T cells (not recorded which). The source of these receptors is a man aged 18 to 69 in good health.

CDR3: CASSLAPELAGPSYNEQFF. The chain links TRBV7-2 to TRBJ2-1; as DNA is missing, the TRBD2 call by TCRdb cannot be tested. The CDR3 length is 19 residues. The germline V gene encodes CDR1 SGHTA and CDR2 FQGNSA.

This chain joins TRBV2 and TRBJ2-2; absent DNA, TCRdb's TRBD2 call cannot be checked. Germline V gives CDR1 SNHLY, CDR2 FYNNEI. CDR3 size: 15 residues. The CDR3 spells CASTFRDLNTGELFF.

The V and J genes are TRBV6-1 and TRBJ2-7; with no DNA, the TCRdb D assignment of TRBD2 cannot be verified. The CDR3 length is 14 residues. Germline assignment: CDR1 MNHNS and CDR2 SASEGT. The CDR3 loop is CASTDVGGGYEQYF.

This sequence joins TRBV5-1 and TRBJ2-2; without DNA, the TCRdb call of TRBD1 cannot be checked. Germline values: CDR1 SGHRS, CDR2 YFSETQ. This CDR3 region has 16 residues. The CDR3 loop is CASSLATSQGAGELFF.

The chain carries TRBV7-7 and TRBJ2-1. CDR1 is SSHAT and CDR2 is FNYEAQ in the germline V gene (reference sequence). This CDR3 contains 13 residues. The CDR3: CASSLEFGYGQFF.

This chain uses TRBV5-1 with TRBJ1-6; the D gene TCRdb calls, TRBD1, cannot be checked with no DNA. Germline loops: CDR1 SGHRS, CDR2 YFSETQ. The CDR3 is made up of 15 amino acids. This CDR3 is CASSLEGQPNSPLHF.

The V call is TRBV5-1, the J call TRBJ2-2; no DNA is available, so the TRBD2 call from TCRdb remains unchecked. The germline V gene has CDR1 SGHRS and CDR2 YFSETQ. The CDR3 runs to 16 residues. The CDR3 loop is CASSPMTSRGTGELFF.

This rearrangement joins TRBV4-2 to TRBJ1-6. The CDR3 has 16 amino acids. Germline-derived CDR1 and CDR2 are LGHNA and YNFKEQ. CDR3 in amino acids: CASSQDRTSYNSPLHF.

J is TRBJ2-2 and V is TRBV18; TCRdb gives TRBD2 as the D gene, but with no DNA this cannot be confirmed. Germline CDR1 and CDR2: KGHSH and LQKENI. The CDR3 runs 14 residues. The CDR3 loop is CASSQTSGAGELFF.

This sequence joins TRBV7-6 and TRBJ1-4. The CDR3 sequence is 18 residues long. Germline CDR1 SGHVS, CDR2 FNYEAQ. This CDR3 is CASSLFYVKLATNEKLFF.

The V and J genes are TRBV3-1 and TRBJ2-1; checking the TCRdb D call of TRBD2 is not possible without DNA. The CDR3 length is 16 residues. Germline CDR1 is LGHDT and CDR2 is YNNKEL (reference sequence). The CDR3 loop is CASSHTFGITYNEQFF.

This chain connects TRBV12-3 or TRBV12-4 to TRBJ2-4; TCRdb's D call, TRBD2, is unchecked because there is no DNA. The CDR3 sequence is 20 residues long. The CDR3 spells CASSLAPNSGGPKAKNIQYF.

The gene calls are TRBV29-1 and TRBJ1-2. Germline lookup yields CDR1 SQVTM and CDR2 ANQGSEA. The CDR3 is 14 amino acids. The CDR3 spells CSVAGRGQVGGYTF.

The chain links TRBV3-1 to TRBJ1-1; TCRdb selects TRBD1, and the lack of DNA leaves this call unchecked. This CDR3 contains 15 residues. Germline V lookup: CDR1 LGHDT, CDR2 YNNKEL (reference sequence). The CDR3 loop reads CASSRWTAVGTEAFF.

The rearrangement uses TRBV14 and TRBJ2-7; no DNA is available, so the TRBD2 call from TCRdb remains unchecked. The V gene's germline CDR1 is SGHDN and CDR2 FVKESK. The CDR3 sequence is 14 residues long. The CDR3 here is CASSQTLRVGRQYF.

The chain employs TRBV10-3 and TRBJ1-2; TCRdb's D call of TRBD1 is untestable without DNA. The CDR3 is 18 amino acids. The germline V gene encodes CDR1 ENHRY and CDR2 SYGVKD. CDR3 residues: CAISELPGTDDRFYGYTF.